This T cell receptor (beta chain) was profiled in a study of sequential checkpoint blockade in melanoma. Whole-study context: Patients were randomized 1:1 to nivolumab-then-ipilimumab or ipilimumab-then-nivolumab first-line. TCRβ was sequenced from DNA of some 89 pretreatment tumors. Matched biopsies came pretreatment and at week 13 for twenty-two patients.

Treatment specified: randomized to nivolumab then ipilimumab (arm A) or the reverse (arm B). Study results and limitations: Mutational load did not correlate with tumor T-cell fraction or clonality.

In the case of this clone: Antigen: not known.

Some clones are missing from TCRdb's copy, which holds only in-frame ones; the method was immunoSEQ multiplex PCR. Here the sample spans thousands of clones, about 19% being singletons. The sample was tumor tissue (inferred from file names), taken from a patient given nivolumab and ipilimumab in sequence. This TCR derives from a human donor with melanoma.

In nucleotides, the CDR3 is TGTGCCAGCAGTAGAAGGACCAACTCTGGGGCCAACGTCCTGACTTTC. Translating it yields CASSRRTNSGANVLTF. The V and J genes are TRBV28 and TRBJ2-6, with D unclear. The ends were cut back, 5 bases at V and 0 bases at J, with 11 bases in the middle. The CDR3 length is 16 residues. The V gene's germline CDR1 is MDHEN and CDR2 SYDVKM. Filled out from reference TRBV28 and TRBJ2-6, the complete variable domain reads DVKVTQSSRYLVKRTGEKVFLECVQDMDHENMFWYRQDPGLGLRLIYFSYDVKMKEKGDIPEGYSVSREKKERFSLILESASTNQTSMYLCASSRRTNSGANVLTFGAGSRLTVL.